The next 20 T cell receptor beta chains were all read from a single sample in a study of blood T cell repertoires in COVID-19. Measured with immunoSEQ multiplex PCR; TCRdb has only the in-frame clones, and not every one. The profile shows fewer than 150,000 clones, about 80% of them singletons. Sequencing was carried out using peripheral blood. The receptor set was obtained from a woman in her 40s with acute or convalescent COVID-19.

The CDR3 is CATKDRGNEKLFF. The DNA for the CDR3 is TGTGCCACCAAAGACAGGGGTAATGAAAAACTGTTTTTT. J is TRBJ1-4 and V is TRBV15; 8 nucleotides line up with TRBD1. CDR3 length: 13 amino acids. The V segment lost 7 bases and the J segment 4 bases; nucleotides outside the gene matches: 2. Germline V gene sequence: CDR1 LNHNV, CDR2 YYDKDF (reference sequence).

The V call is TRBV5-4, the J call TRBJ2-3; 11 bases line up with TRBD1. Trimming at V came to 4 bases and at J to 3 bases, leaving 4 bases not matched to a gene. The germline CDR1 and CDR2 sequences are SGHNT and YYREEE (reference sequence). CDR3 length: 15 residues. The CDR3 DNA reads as TGTGCCAGCAGCACGGACAGGGGGCGGACAGATACGCAGTATTTT. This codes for CASSTDRGRTDTQYF.

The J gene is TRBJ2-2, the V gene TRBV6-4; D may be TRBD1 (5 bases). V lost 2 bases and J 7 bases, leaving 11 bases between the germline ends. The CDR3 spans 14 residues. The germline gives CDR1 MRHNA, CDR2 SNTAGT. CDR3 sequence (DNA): TGTGCCAGCAGTGACACCGACAGAAACGGGGAGCTGTTTTTT. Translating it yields CASSDTDRNGELFF.

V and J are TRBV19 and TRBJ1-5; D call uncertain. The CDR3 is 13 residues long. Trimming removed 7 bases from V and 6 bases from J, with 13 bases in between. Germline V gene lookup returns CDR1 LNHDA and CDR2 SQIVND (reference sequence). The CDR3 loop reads CASTPGFGQPQHF. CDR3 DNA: TGTGCCAGTACCCCCGGGTTCGGTCAGCCCCAGCATTTT.

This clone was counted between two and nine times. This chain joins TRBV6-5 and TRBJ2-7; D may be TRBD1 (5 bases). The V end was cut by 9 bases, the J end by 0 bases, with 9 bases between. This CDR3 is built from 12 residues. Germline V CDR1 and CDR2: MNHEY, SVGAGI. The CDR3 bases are TGTGCCAGTTCGACAGCCTCCTACGAGCAGTACTTC. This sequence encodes CASSTASYEQYF.

The DNA of the CDR3 is TGTGCCAGCAGCCAACCGACTTCCTATGGCTACACCTTC. It is translated as CASSQPTSYGYTF. This chain uses TRBV4-2 with TRBJ1-2; D not resolved. CDR1 is LGHNA, CDR2 YNFKEQ, per germline. V was cut by 2 bases and J by 4 bases, with 8 bases left in between. The length of the CDR3 is 13 residues.

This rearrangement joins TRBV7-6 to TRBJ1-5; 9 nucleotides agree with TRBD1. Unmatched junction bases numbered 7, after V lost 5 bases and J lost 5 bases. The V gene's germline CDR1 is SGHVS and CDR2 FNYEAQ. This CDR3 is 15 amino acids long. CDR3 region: CASSKGQGNYQPQHF. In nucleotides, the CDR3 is TGTGCCAGCAGCAAGGGACAGGGAAATTATCAGCCCCAGCATTTT.

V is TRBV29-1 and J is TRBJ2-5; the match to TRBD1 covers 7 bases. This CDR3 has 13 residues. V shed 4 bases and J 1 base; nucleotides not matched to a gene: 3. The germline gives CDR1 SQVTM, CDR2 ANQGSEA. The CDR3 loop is CSVAGDSQETQYF. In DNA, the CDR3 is TGCAGCGTTGCAGGGGACAGCCAAGAGACCCAGTACTTC.

The chain's CDR3 is CASSPGVDYGYTF. The CDR3 coding sequence is TGTGCCAGCTCTCCGGGGGTGGACTATGGCTACACCTTC. The chain has TRBV18 and TRBJ1-2, with D possibly being TRBD1 (5 bases). V was cut by 6 bases and J by 3 bases, with 11 bases left in between. CDR3 length: 13 amino acids. Germline-derived CDR1 and CDR2 are KGHSH and LQKENI. Based on the CDR3 plus reference TRBV18 and TRBJ1-2, the full variable domain is NAGVMQNPRHLVRRRGQEARLRCSPMKGHSHVYWYRQLPEEGLKFMVYLQKENIIDESGMPKERFSAEFPKEGPSILRIQQVVRGDSAAYFCASSPGVDYGYTFGSGTRLTVV.

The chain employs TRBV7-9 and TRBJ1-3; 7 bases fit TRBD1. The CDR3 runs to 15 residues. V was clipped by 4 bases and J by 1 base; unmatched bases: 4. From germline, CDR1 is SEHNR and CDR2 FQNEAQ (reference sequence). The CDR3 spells CASSSADRSGNTIYF. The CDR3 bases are TGTGCCAGCAGCTCCGCGGACAGGTCTGGAAACACCATATATTTT. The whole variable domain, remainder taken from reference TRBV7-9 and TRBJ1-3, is DTGVSQNPRHKITKRGQNVTFRCDPISEHNRLYWYRQTLGQGPEFLTYFQNEAQLEKSRLLSDRFSAERPKGSFSTLEIQRTEQGDSAMYLCASSSADRSGNTIYFGEGSWLTVV.

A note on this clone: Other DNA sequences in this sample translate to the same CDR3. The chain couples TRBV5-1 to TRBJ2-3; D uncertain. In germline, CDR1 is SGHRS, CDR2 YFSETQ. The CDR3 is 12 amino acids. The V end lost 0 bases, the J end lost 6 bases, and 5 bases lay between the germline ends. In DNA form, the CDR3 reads TGCGCCAGCAGCTTGGCGGGTGATACGCAGTATTTT. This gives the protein CASSLAGDTQYF.

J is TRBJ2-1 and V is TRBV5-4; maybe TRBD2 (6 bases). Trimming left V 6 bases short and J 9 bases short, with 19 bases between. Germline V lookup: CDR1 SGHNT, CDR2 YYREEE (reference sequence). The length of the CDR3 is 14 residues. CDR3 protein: CASTPRGRASEQFF. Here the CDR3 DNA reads TGTGCCAGCACCCCGCGGGGCAGGGCGAGTGAGCAGTTCTTC.

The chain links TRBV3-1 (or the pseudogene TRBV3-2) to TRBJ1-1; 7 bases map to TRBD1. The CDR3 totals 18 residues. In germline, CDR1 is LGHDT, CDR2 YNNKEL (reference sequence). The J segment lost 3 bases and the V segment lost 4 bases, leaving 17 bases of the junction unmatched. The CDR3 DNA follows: TGTGCCAGCAGCCCACGGGTGACAGGGAGGTTGGTTTACACTGAAGCTTTCTTT. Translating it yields CASSPRVTGRLVYTEAFF.

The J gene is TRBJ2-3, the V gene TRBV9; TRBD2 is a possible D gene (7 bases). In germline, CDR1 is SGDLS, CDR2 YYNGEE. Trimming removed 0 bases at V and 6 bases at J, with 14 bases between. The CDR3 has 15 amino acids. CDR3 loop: CASSVEPGGRDTQYF. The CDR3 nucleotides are TGTGCCAGCAGCGTAGAACCGGGGGGCCGGGATACGCAGTATTTT.

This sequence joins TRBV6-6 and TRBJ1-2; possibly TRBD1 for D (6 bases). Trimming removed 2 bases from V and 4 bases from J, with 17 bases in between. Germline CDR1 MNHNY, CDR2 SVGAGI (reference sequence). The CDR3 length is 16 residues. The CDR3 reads CASSYRAQGSSYGYTF. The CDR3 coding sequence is TGTGCCAGCAGTTACCGGGCCCAGGGGTCGTCCTATGGCTACACCTTC.

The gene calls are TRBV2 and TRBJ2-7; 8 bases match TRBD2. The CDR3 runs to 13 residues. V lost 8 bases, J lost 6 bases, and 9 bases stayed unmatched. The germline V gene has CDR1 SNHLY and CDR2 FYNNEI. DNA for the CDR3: TGTGCCAGCTCCTACAGCGGGGGCTCCGAGCAGTACTTC. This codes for CASSYSGGSEQYF. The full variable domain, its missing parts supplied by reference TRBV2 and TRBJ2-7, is EPEVTQTPSHQVTQMGQEVILRCVPISNHLYFYWYRQILGQKVEFLVSFYNNEISEKSEIFDDQFSVERPDGSNFTLKIRSTKLEDSAMYFCASSYSGGSEQYFGPGTRLTVT.

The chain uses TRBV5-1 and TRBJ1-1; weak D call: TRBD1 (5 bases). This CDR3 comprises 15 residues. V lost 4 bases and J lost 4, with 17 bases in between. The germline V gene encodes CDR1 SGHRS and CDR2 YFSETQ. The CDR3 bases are TGCGCCAGCAGCGCAAGTACTTACAGGACCACTGAAGCTTTCTTT. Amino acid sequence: CASSASTYRTTEAFF.

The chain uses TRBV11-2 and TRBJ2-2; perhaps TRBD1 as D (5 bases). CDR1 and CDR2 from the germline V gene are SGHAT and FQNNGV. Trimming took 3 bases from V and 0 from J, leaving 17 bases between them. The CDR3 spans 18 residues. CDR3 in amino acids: CASSLGPRSTANTGELFF. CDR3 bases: TGTGCCAGCAGCTTGGGGCCACGTTCGACAGCGAACACCGGGGAGCTGTTTTTT.

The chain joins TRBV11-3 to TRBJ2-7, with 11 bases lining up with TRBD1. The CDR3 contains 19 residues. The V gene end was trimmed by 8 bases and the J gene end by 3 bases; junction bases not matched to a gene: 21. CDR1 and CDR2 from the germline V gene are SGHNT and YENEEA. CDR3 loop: CASYLVSSVPGQGDYEQYF. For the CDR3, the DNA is TGTGCCAGCTACCTGGTATCGTCGGTTCCGGGACAGGGGGACTACGAGCAGTACTTC.

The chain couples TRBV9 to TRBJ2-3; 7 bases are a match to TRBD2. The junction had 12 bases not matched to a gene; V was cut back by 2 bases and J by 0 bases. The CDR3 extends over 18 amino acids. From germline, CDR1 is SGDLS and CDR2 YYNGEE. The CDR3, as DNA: TGTGCCAGCAGCGTTAGACCGGGGGGACGTAGTAGCACAGATACGCAGTATTTT. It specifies CASSVRPGGRSSTDTQYF.